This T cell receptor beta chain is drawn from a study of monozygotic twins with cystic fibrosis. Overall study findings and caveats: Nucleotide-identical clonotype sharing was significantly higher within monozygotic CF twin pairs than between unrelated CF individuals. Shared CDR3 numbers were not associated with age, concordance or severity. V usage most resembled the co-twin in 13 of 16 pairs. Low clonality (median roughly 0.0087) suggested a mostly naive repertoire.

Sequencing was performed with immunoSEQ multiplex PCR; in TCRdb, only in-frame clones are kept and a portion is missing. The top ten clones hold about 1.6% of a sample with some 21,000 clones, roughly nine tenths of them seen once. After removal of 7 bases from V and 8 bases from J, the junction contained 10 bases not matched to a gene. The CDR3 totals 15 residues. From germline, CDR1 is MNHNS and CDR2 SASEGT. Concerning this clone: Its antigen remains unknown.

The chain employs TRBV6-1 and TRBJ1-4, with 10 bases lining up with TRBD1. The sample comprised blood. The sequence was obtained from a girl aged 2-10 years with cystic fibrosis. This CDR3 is CASTERAGQGEKLFF. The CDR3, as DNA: TGTGCCAGCACCGAGAGGGCGGGACAGGGGGAAAAACTGTTTTTT.